The next 25 T cell receptor beta chains were all read from a single sample in a study of cytomegalovirus exposure and HLA in healthy donors. Researchers ran the PCR with 60 Vbeta and 13 Jbeta primers. Produced via immunoSEQ multiplex PCR; TCRdb's table is partial and in-frame only. The sample records approximately 81,000 clones, around 74% being singletons. Specimen: PBMCs. These receptors were taken from a woman aged 45-65 years in good health and CMV-seropositive.

V usage is TRBV18 and J usage is TRBJ2-1, with a tentative D call TRBD2 (6 bases). The V and J ends lost 3 bases and 4 bases respectively, with 13 bases between them. From germline, CDR1 is KGHSH and CDR2 LQKENI. The CDR3 is made up of 15 amino acids. CDR3 region: CASSPWRALYNEQFF. The CDR3 region has the DNA TGTGCCAGCTCACCCTGGAGGGCCCTTTACAATGAGCAGTTCTTC.

The chain links TRBV7-9 to TRBJ1-5; a weak D match, TRBD1 (5 bases). The germline V and J ends were trimmed by 2 bases and 0 bases, with 11 bases remaining between them. The germline V gene encodes CDR1 SEHNR and CDR2 FQNEAQ (reference sequence). The CDR3 totals 16 residues. The CDR3 DNA is TGTGCCAGCAGCTTATACGGGGGGGTTAGCAATCAGCCCCAGCATTTT. Amino acids: CASSLYGGVSNQPQHF.

This clone showed up just a few times. CDR3 sequence: CASSSHNRLAGIREQYF. The CDR3, as DNA: TGTGCCAGCAGTTCCCATAACAGGCTAGCGGGAATCCGCGAGCAGTACTTC. This sequence joins TRBV7-9 and TRBJ2-7; 9 bases fit TRBD2. J lost 6 bases, V lost 6 bases, and 18 bases had no gene match. Germline CDR1 is SEHNR and CDR2 is FQNEAQ (reference sequence). The CDR3 runs 17 residues.

This clone appeared a single time. V usage is TRBV20-1 and J usage is TRBJ2-1; D not resolved. Germline V lookup: CDR1 DFQATT, CDR2 SNEGSKA (reference sequence). The CDR3 totals 11 residues. Trimming pared 0 bases from V and 8 bases from J, leaving 5 bases between. The CDR3 reads CSARESHEQFF. The DNA of the CDR3 is TGCAGTGCTAGAGAGAGCCATGAGCAGTTCTTC.

The chain employs TRBV14 and TRBJ1-6, with D unresolved. The CDR3 spans 13 residues. The V gene's germline CDR1 is SGHDN and CDR2 FVKESK. Between the trimmed V and J ends, which lost 5 bases and 6 bases, there was a span of 8 bases. CDR3 amino acids: CASSRQINSPLHF. Here the CDR3 DNA reads TGTGCCAGCAGCAGACAAATTAATTCACCCCTCCACTTT.

The chain joins TRBV19 to TRBJ2-1, with D hard to call. This CDR3 has 12 amino acids. The V gene's germline CDR1 is LNHDA and CDR2 SQIVND (reference sequence). Trimming stripped 4 bases from V and 10 bases from J, with 11 bases between. CDR3 coding DNA: TGTGCCAGTAGTACCCCCCTGAGCGAGCAGTTCTTC. Translation gives CASSTPLSEQFF.

This chain uses TRBV7-9 with TRBJ1-2; a possible D gene is TRBD1 (6 bases). Trimming took 6 bases from V and 3 from J, leaving 17 bases between them. The CDR3 has 15 amino acids. Germline V CDR1 and CDR2: SEHNR, FQNEAQ (reference sequence). CDR3 coding DNA: TGTGCCAGCAGATACCCGGACAGTCAACACTATGGCTACACCTTC. Translating it yields CASRYPDSQHYGYTF. Together with reference TRBV7-9 and TRBJ1-2, the CDR3 gives the full variable domain: DTGVSQNPRHKITKRGQNVTFRCDPISEHNRLYWYRQTLGQGPEFLTYFQNEAQLEKSRLLSDRFSAERPKGSFSTLEIQRTEQGDSAMYLCASRYPDSQHYGYTFGSGTRLTVV.

By sample share, this clone is medium-sized. The CDR3 DNA sequence: TGTGCCAGCAGCTTTGACAGGGGGCGCGTAGATACGCAGTATTTT. Its protein product is CASSFDRGRVDTQYF. The J gene is TRBJ2-3, the V gene TRBV11-2; 10 bases are a match to TRBD1. Germline CDR1 SGHAT, CDR2 FQNNGV. This CDR3 is built from 15 residues. After removal of 3 bases from V and 5 bases from J, the junction contained 5 bases not matched to a gene.

The chain recombines TRBV27 with TRBJ1-1, with TRBD1 matching 7 bases. With 5 bases clipped from V and 5 bases from J, the junction kept 5 bases outside the gene matches. CDR3 size: 13 residues. From germline, CDR1 is MNHEY and CDR2 SMNVEV (reference sequence). DNA of the CDR3: TGTGCCAGCAGTCCGTACAGGGGTACTGAAGCTTTCTTT. Amino acid sequence: CASSPYRGTEAFF.

This chain uses TRBV27 with TRBJ1-5; D is unclear. V was pared by 3 bases and J by 0 bases, with 3 bases between. The CDR3 length is 13 residues. Germline V lookup: CDR1 MNHEY, CDR2 SMNVEV (reference sequence). CDR3 region: CASSLSSNQPQHF. DNA of the CDR3: TGTGCCAGCAGTTTGAGTAGCAATCAGCCCCAGCATTTT.

The rearrangement joins TRBV10-3 to TRBJ2-6; TRBD1 aligns across 9 bases. Germline values: CDR1 ENHRY, CDR2 SYGVKD. Unmatched junction bases numbered 9, after V lost 6 bases and J lost 12 bases. CDR3 length: 14 amino acids. The DNA of the CDR3 is TGTGCCATCAGCCGGGACAGGGCCCTAGGCGTCCTGACTTTC. Protein: CAISRDRALGVLTF.

The chain is built from TRBV5-1 and TRBJ2-5; 9 bases align to TRBD2. This CDR3 contains 16 residues. Germline V lookup: CDR1 SGHRS, CDR2 YFSETQ. With 0 bases clipped from V and 8 bases from J, the junction kept 11 bases outside the gene matches. The CDR3 protein is CASSLVTSGALETQYF. For the CDR3, the DNA is TGCGCCAGCAGCTTGGTGACTAGCGGAGCCCTGGAAACCCAGTACTTC.

V is TRBV4-1 and J is TRBJ2-4; 8 bases match TRBD2. With 3 bases clipped from V and 8 bases from J, the junction kept 3 bases outside the gene matches. Germline V lookup: CDR1 MGHRA, CDR2 YSYEKL. The CDR3 is made up of 13 amino acids. CDR3 sequence reads: CASSHPGGDIQYF. CDR3 bases: TGCGCCAGCAGCCACCCCGGGGGGGACATTCAGTACTTC.

The V and J genes are TRBV5-5 and TRBJ1-5; D gene uncertain. V was cut by 0 bases and J by 5 bases, with 6 bases left in between. CDR1 is SGHKS and CDR2 is YYEKEE in the germline V gene (reference sequence). The CDR3 has 13 amino acids. Written as DNA, the CDR3 is TGTGCCAGCAGCTTGGTTCCAGATCAGCCCCAGCATTTT. The encoded protein is CASSLVPDQPQHF.

This chain joins TRBV7-6 and TRBJ1-3, with D maybe TRBD1 (5 bases). The CDR3 is 13 residues long. CDR1 and CDR2 (germline): SGHVS, FNYEAQ. Between the trimmed V and J ends, which lost 5 bases and 4 bases, there was a span of 9 bases. CDR3 amino acids: CASSPGPGNTIYF. CDR3 coding DNA: TGTGCCAGCAGCCCAGGGCCGGGAAACACCATATATTTT.

The V call is TRBV5-4, the J call TRBJ2-3, with D perhaps TRBD1 (5 bases). Germline CDR1 reads SGHNT; CDR2 reads YYREEE (reference sequence). The CDR3 consists of 14 residues. V lost 1 base and J 1 base, leaving 7 bases between the germline ends. The CDR3 spells CASSLSQGTDTQYF. Written as DNA, the CDR3 is TGTGCCAGCAGCTTGTCACAGGGCACAGATACGCAGTATTTT.

The V and J genes are TRBV4-1 and TRBJ1-5; 10 positions agree with TRBD1. The ends lost 0 bases at V and 6 bases at J; junction bases unmatched: 8. Germline V gives CDR1 MGHRA, CDR2 YSYEKL. The CDR3 sequence is 17 residues long. DNA for the CDR3: TGCGCCAGCAGCCAAGATCTGACAGGGGGCACGGGTCAGCCCCAGCATTTT. It specifies CASSQDLTGGTGQPQHF.

The gene calls are TRBV10-2 and TRBJ1-5, with TRBD1 identical over 9 bases. CDR3 size: 13 residues. With V trimmed by 6 bases and J by 4 bases, 1 base remained unmatched. The V gene's germline CDR1 is WSHSY and CDR2 SAAADI. CDR3 amino acids: CASRDRGNQPQHF. The CDR3 DNA reads TGCGCCAGCAGGGACAGGGGAAATCAGCCCCAGCATTTT.

The genes are TRBV10-3 and TRBJ1-3; 11 nucleotides align to TRBD1. V shed 3 bases and J 3 bases; nucleotides not matched to a gene: 4. CDR1 ENHRY and CDR2 SYGVKD come from the germline V gene. CDR3 length equals 16 residues. The CDR3 region is CAISDPGQGVGNTIYF. CDR3 bases: TGTGCCATCAGTGACCCGGGACAGGGGGTTGGAAACACCATATATTTT.

The V and J genes are TRBV6-1 and TRBJ1-5, with a tentative D call TRBD1 (5 bases). The CDR3 spans 15 residues. V gave up 6 bases and J gave up 0 bases, with 12 bases separating them. Germline lookup yields CDR1 MNHNS and CDR2 SASEGT. CDR3 in DNA: TGTGCCAGCAGAGAACAGGTCTATAGCAATCAGCCCCAGCATTTT. As protein: CASREQVYSNQPQHF.

J is TRBJ1-5 and V is TRBV27; 9 bases match TRBD1. V dropped 5 bases and J dropped 3; count of bases not matched to a gene: 5. Germline V CDR1 and CDR2: MNHEY, SMNVEV (reference sequence). CDR3 length: 15 residues. CDR3 DNA: TGTGCCAGCAGTCCTCGGACAGGGGTCAATCAGCCCCAGCATTTT. Translating it yields CASSPRTGVNQPQHF.

This chain connects TRBV7-9 to TRBJ2-3; 12 bases are a match to TRBD1. After removal of 5 bases from V and 3 bases from J, the junction contained 9 bases not matched to a gene. Germline assignment: CDR1 SEHNR and CDR2 FQNEAQ (reference sequence). This CDR3 has 17 amino acids. The CDR3 protein is CASSPRRGQGATDTQYF. The CDR3 DNA reads as TGTGCCAGCAGCCCCCGCCGGGGACAGGGGGCTACAGATACGCAGTATTTT.

The chain couples TRBV5-1 to TRBJ2-6, with 9 bases fitting TRBD1. This CDR3 has 17 residues. Trimming at V came to 4 bases and at J to 0 bases, leaving 5 bases not matched to a gene. Germline lookup yields CDR1 SGHRS and CDR2 YFSETQ. The CDR3 DNA sequence: TGCGCCAGCAGCCGAGGACAGGGGAACTCTGGGGCCAACGTCCTGACTTTC. Its translation: CASSRGQGNSGANVLTF.

The chain recombines TRBV18 with TRBJ2-2; possible D gene TRBD2, 5 bases. The germline CDR1 and CDR2 sequences are KGHSH and LQKENI. V lost 3 bases, J lost 6 bases, and 17 bases lay in between. There are 16 residues in the CDR3. In DNA form, the CDR3 reads TGTGCCAGCTCACCGAGCGGCCTCCGGGTGGCCGGGGAGCTGTTTTTT. It translates to CASSPSGLRVAGELFF.

The V and J genes are TRBV2 and TRBJ1-1, with no clear D. Trimming took 6 bases from V and 3 from J, leaving 11 bases between them. This CDR3 comprises 13 residues. The germline V gene encodes CDR1 SNHLY and CDR2 FYNNEI. As DNA, the CDR3 is TGTGCCAGCAGAGAGGGTGACCACACTGAAGCTTTCTTT. This gives the protein CASREGDHTEAFF. The entire variable domain, with the rest obtained from reference TRBV2 and TRBJ1-1, is as follows: EPEVTQTPSHQVTQMGQEVILRCVPISNHLYFYWYRQILGQKVEFLVSFYNNEISEKSEIFDDQFSVERPDGSNFTLKIRSTKLEDSAMYFCASREGDHTEAFFGQGTRLTVV.